What follows are 20 T cell receptor beta chains derived from one specimen sequenced in a study of cytomegalovirus exposure and HLA in healthy donors. This PCR relied on a set of 60 Vbeta primers and 13 Jbeta primers. Data came from immunoSEQ multiplex PCR; TCRdb stores just in-frame clones and leaves some out. The profile covers 200,000 or so clones, with approximately 85% appearing a single time and under 0.9% taken by the ten largest. Sequences were obtained from PBMCs. Receptors were obtained from a woman aged 18-35 years in good health and CMV-seronegative.

The rearrangement joins TRBV28 to TRBJ1-5; D remains ambiguous. CDR1 is MDHEN and CDR2 is SYDVKM in the germline V gene. This CDR3 comprises 12 residues. V was cut by 4 bases and J by 9 bases, with 10 bases left in between. CDR3 residues: CASSSLSRPQHF. The CDR3 nucleotides are TGTGCCAGCAGTTCTCTCAGTCGGCCCCAGCATTTT.

The chain carries TRBV29-1 and TRBJ2-1; maybe TRBD2 (6 bases). The V and J ends lost 3 bases and 5 bases respectively, with 14 bases between them. Germline lookup yields CDR1 SQVTM and CDR2 ANQGSEA. The CDR3 sequence is 14 residues long. CDR3 protein: CSVEFRGIHNEQFF. CDR3 bases: TGCAGCGTTGAGTTTCGCGGGATCCACAATGAGCAGTTCTTC.

This clone was recorded once. The gene calls are TRBV9 and TRBJ1-4; TRBD1 matches 7 bases. CDR3 length equals 15 residues. Germline loops: CDR1 SGDLS, CDR2 YYNGEE. Trimming took 0 bases from V and 4 from J; bases not matched to a gene: 3. The CDR3 region is CASSVAGGYNEKLFF. CDR3 bases: TGTGCCAGCAGCGTAGCAGGGGGATATAATGAAAAACTGTTTTTT.

The rearrangement uses TRBV5-1 and TRBJ1-2; D ambiguous. From germline, CDR1 is SGHRS and CDR2 YFSETQ. The CDR3 has 15 amino acids. Trimming shortened V by 0 bases and J by 6 bases, and 15 bases separated the two germline ends. The CDR3 region has the DNA TGCGCCAGCAGCTTGGTTCGGGAGAGCGAAAATGGCTACACCTTC. Protein: CASSLVRESENGYTF.

This sequence joins TRBV5-1 and TRBJ1-4, with D maybe TRBD1 (5 bases). The ends were cut back, 2 bases at V and 7 bases at J, with 15 bases in the middle. The germline CDR1 and CDR2 sequences are SGHRS and YFSETQ. CDR3 length: 15 residues. CDR3 region: CASSLSVGRAEKLFF. CDR3 sequence (DNA): TGCGCCAGCAGCTTAAGTGTGGGCAGGGCTGAAAAACTGTTTTTT.

J is TRBJ1-5 and V is TRBV18; TRBD1 matches at 9 bases. CDR3 length: 15 residues. Trimming took 5 bases from V and 4 from J; bases not matched to a gene: 6. Germline V gene data show CDR1 as KGHSH and CDR2 as LQKENI. The CDR3 DNA follows: TGTGCCAGCTCATTACAGGGACAGGGAAATCAGCCCCAGCATTTT. Encoded protein: CASSLQGQGNQPQHF.

V usage is TRBV5-1 and J usage is TRBJ2-2; 9 nucleotides match TRBD1. The CDR3 has 17 amino acids. The germline CDR1 and CDR2 sequences are SGHRS and YFSETQ. V shed 4 bases, J shed 6 bases, and the junction held 13 bases outside the gene matches. The CDR3 nucleotides read TGCGCCAGCAGCGCAAGATCTCCGGACAGGGGTTCCGGGGAGCTGTTTTTT. As protein: CASSARSPDRGSGELFF. The full variable domain, rest sourced from reference TRBV5-1 and TRBJ2-2, is KAGVTQTPRYLIKTRGQQVTLSCSPISGHRSVSWYQQTPGQGLQFLFEYFSETQRNKGNFPGRFSGRQFSNSRSEMNVSTLELGDSALYLCASSARSPDRGSGELFFGEGSRLTVL.

J is TRBJ1-3 and V is TRBV6-5, with a possible D match to TRBD1 (6 bases). The germline V gene encodes CDR1 MNHEY and CDR2 SVGAGI. V lost 6 bases, J lost 2 bases, and 14 bases lay in between. The CDR3 loop spans 15 amino acids. The CDR3 loop is CASRRTGSTGNTIYF. The CDR3 nucleotides are TGTGCCAGCAGGAGAACAGGGTCGACTGGAAACACCATATATTTT.

CDR3 sequence: CASSLASGTGFTDTQYF. The DNA of the CDR3 is TGTGCCAGCAGCTTAGCTTCCGGGACAGGATTCACAGATACGCAGTATTTT. The rearrangement joins TRBV7-9 to TRBJ2-3; TRBD1 matches at 8 bases. CDR3 size: 17 residues. CDR1 is SEHNR, CDR2 FQNEAQ, per germline (reference sequence). V lost 0 bases and J lost 2; bases outside the gene matches: 7. Full variable domain (rest looked up from reference TRBV7-9 and TRBJ2-3): DTGVSQNPRHKITKRGQNVTFRCDPISEHNRLYWYRQTLGQGPEFLTYFQNEAQLEKSRLLSDRFSAERPKGSFSTLEIQRTEQGDSAMYLCASSLASGTGFTDTQYFGPGTRLTVL.

The genes are TRBV5-6 and TRBJ2-7, with D maybe TRBD2 (6 bases). This CDR3 is built from 15 residues. From germline, CDR1 is SGHDT and CDR2 YYEEEE. V lost 0 bases and J 0 bases, leaving 10 bases between the germline ends. This CDR3 reads CASSLAGLSSYEQYF. The CDR3 DNA reads TGTGCCAGCAGCTTGGCGGGACTTAGCTCCTACGAGCAGTACTTC. The whole variable domain, filled in from reference TRBV5-6 and TRBJ2-7, reads DAGVTQSPTHLIKTRGQQVTLRCSPKSGHDTVSWYQQALGQGPQFIFQYYEEEERQRGNFPDRFSGHQFPNYSSELNVNALLLGDSALYLCASSLAGLSSYEQYFGPGTRLTVT.

The chain uses TRBV27 and TRBJ1-5; 8 bases agree with TRBD1. The junction had 1 base not matched to a gene; V was cut back by 6 bases and J by 0 bases. There are 14 residues in the CDR3. CDR1 and CDR2 (germline): MNHEY, SMNVEV (reference sequence). In DNA form, the CDR3 reads TGTGCCAGCAGGACAGGGGTTAGCAATCAGCCCCAGCATTTT. This gives the protein CASRTGVSNQPQHF.

V usage is TRBV4-2 and J usage is TRBJ2-3; maybe TRBD2 (7 bases). Germline V gene lookup returns CDR1 LGHNA and CDR2 YNFKEQ. The CDR3 is 18 amino acids. Trimming pared 4 bases from V and 0 bases from J, leaving 20 bases between. In DNA, the CDR3 is TGTGCCAGCAGCCCCTTAGGGAGGGGGGAGCGAAGCACAGATACGCAGTATTTT. Translating it yields CASSPLGRGERSTDTQYF.

This sequence joins TRBV19 and TRBJ1-5, with TRBD1 identical over 9 bases. V was pared by 5 bases and J by 5 bases, with 4 bases of the junction left unmatched. Germline V gene data show CDR1 as LNHDA and CDR2 as SQIVND (reference sequence). This CDR3 contains 14 residues. CDR3 amino acids: CASSRTGDYQPQHF. The CDR3, as DNA: TGTGCCAGTAGTCGGACAGGGGACTATCAGCCCCAGCATTTT.

V usage is TRBV10-1 and J usage is TRBJ1-5; D unclear. Germline CDR1 reads WNHNN; CDR2 reads SYGVQD (reference sequence). V lost 2 bases, J lost 3 bases, and 5 bases lay in between. The CDR3 sequence is 13 residues long. DNA for the CDR3: TGCGCCAGCAGTGAGACAATCAATCAGCCCCAGCATTTT. Its translation: CASSETINQPQHF.

The rearrangement links TRBV21-1 to TRBJ1-1; the table calls TRBD1, which could not be checked here. TRBV21-1 is listed as a pseudogene. This CDR3 is 13 amino acids long. In DNA form, the CDR3 reads TGTGCCAGCGCGCGCAGGTTTAACACTGAAGCTTTCTTT. Its translation is CASARRFNTEAFF.

This chain uses TRBV6-5 with TRBJ2-7; 9 bases align to TRBD1. The CDR3 length is 15 residues. CDR1 and CDR2 (germline): MNHEY, SVGAGI. J was trimmed by 4 bases and V by 0 bases; bases with no gene match: 4. The CDR3 is CASSYSGQGDYEQYF. CDR3 DNA sequence: TGTGCCAGCAGTTACTCGGGACAGGGAGATTACGAGCAGTACTTC.

The V gene is TRBV28, the J gene TRBJ2-1; possible D gene TRBD2, 6 bases. The germline V gene has CDR1 MDHEN and CDR2 SYDVKM. The CDR3 loop spans 15 amino acids. Between the trimmed V and J ends, which lost 5 bases and 3 bases, there was a span of 14 bases. Here the CDR3 reads CASSGWQDYYNEQFF. CDR3 in DNA: TGTGCCAGCAGTGGGTGGCAGGACTACTACAATGAGCAGTTCTTC.

This sequence joins TRBV27 and TRBJ2-5; D ambiguous. The germline CDR1 and CDR2 sequences are MNHEY and SMNVEV (reference sequence). The V and J ends lost 4 bases and 2 bases respectively, with 8 bases between them. This CDR3 contains 13 residues. The CDR3 DNA is TGTGCCAGCAGTTACAAAAGACAAGAGACCCAGTACTTC. Amino acid sequence: CASSYKRQETQYF.

This chain links TRBV7-2 with TRBJ1-5, with 10 bases lining up with TRBD1. The CDR3 loop spans 15 amino acids. Per germline, CDR1 SGHTA and CDR2 FQGNSA. Unmatched junction bases numbered 7, after V lost 5 bases and J lost 6 bases. Here the CDR3 DNA reads TGTGCCAGCAGCCCGGGACAGGGGCCCAGTCAGCCCCAGCATTTT. Its protein product is CASSPGQGPSQPQHF.

The CDR3 loop is CASSLAAVSQPQHF. The CDR3 DNA follows: TGTGCCAGCAGCTTAGCGGCCGTCAGTCAGCCCCAGCATTTT. This chain connects TRBV7-2 to TRBJ1-5; D call uncertain. Trimming took 0 bases from V and 6 from J, leaving 9 bases between them. Looked up from germline, CDR1 is SGHTA and CDR2 is FQGNSA. CDR3 size: 14 residues. Supplemented by reference TRBV7-2 and TRBJ1-5, the full variable domain reads GAGVSQSPSNKVTEKGKDVELRCDPISGHTALYWYRQSLGQGLEFLIYFQGNSAPDKSGLPSDRFSAERTGGSVSTLTIQRTQQEDSAVYLCASSLAAVSQPQHFGDGTRLSIL.